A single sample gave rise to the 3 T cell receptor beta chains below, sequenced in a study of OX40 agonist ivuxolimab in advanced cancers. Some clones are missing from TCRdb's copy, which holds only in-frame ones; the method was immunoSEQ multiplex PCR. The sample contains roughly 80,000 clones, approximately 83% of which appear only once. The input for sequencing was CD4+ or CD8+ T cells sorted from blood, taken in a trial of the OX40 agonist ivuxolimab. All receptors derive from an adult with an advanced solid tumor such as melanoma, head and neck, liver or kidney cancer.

The DNA of the CDR3 is TGTGCCAGCAGCCAAGTGCCTCGCTCCTACGAGCAGTACTTC. This codes for CASSQVPRSYEQYF. This rearrangement joins TRBV4-2 to TRBJ2-7; D uncertain. Germline V gene lookup returns CDR1 LGHNA and CDR2 YNFKEQ. The CDR3 runs 14 residues. The V end was cut by 1 base, the J end by 0 bases, with 7 bases between.

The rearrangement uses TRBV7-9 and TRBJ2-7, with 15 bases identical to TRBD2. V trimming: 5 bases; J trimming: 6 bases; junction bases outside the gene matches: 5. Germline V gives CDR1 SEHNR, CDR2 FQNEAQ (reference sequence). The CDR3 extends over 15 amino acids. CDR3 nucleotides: TGTGCCAGCAGCCACGGGACTAGCGGGAGGACCGAGCAGTACTTC. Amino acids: CASSHGTSGRTEQYF.

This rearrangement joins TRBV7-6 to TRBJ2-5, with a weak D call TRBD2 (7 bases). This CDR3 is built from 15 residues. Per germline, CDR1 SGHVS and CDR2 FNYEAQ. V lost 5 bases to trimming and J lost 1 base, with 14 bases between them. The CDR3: CASSTEGGGQETQYF. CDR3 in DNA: TGTGCCAGCAGCACAGAAGGGGGGGGCCAAGAGACCCAGTACTTC.